The 23 T cell receptor delta chains listed next were all sequenced from one sample in a study of Vδ1+ human thymocytes. The template was reverse-transcribed extracted RNA. CDR3 amplicons came from multiplex PCR with pooled V-gene forward and constant-region reverse primers. TCRdb redid clone calling on the multiplex PCR reads using CATT. The table lists 70,000 to 90,000 delta-chain clones, 30% to 40% of them singletons. Their antigens are not known. Study conclusions and caveats: Highly polyclonal TRG and TRD repertoires with Gaussian CDR3 length distributions appeared in thymus.

The sample comprised Vdelta1+ gamma-delta thymocytes from the thymus. Sample subset: FACS-sorted CD3+ TCRalphabeta- TCRVdelta1+ TCRVdelta2- thymocytes. Receptors were obtained from a boy younger than two who had congenital heart surgery.

This chain joins TRDV1 and TRDJ1; D gene unclear. This CDR3 is built from 12 residues. V shed 5 bases and J shed 3 bases, with 7 bases lying between them. Germline loops: CDR1 TSWWSYY, CDR2 QGS. CDR3 amino acids: CALGSTADKLIF. CDR3 bases: TGTGCTCTTGGGTCGACCGCCGATAAACTCATCTTT.

With respect to this clone: The same CDR3 can be traced to other DNA sequences in this sample. V and J are TRDV1 and TRDJ1; D is unresolved. Germline lookup yields CDR1 TSWWSYY and CDR2 QGS. This CDR3 contains 15 residues. Trimming stripped 0 bases from V and 0 bases from J, with 8 bases between. CDR3 protein: CALGELLRYTDKLIF. In DNA form, the CDR3 reads TGTGCTCTTGGGGAACTTCTACGATACACCGATAAACTCATCTTT.

The J gene is TRDJ1, the V gene TRDV1, with 9 nucleotides matching TRDD3. V dropped 4 bases and J dropped 0; count of bases not matched to a gene: 27. From germline, CDR1 is TSWWSYY and CDR2 QGS. The length of the CDR3 is 23 residues. CDR3 sequence: CALGVRNLLPLLGEVTYTDKLIF. The CDR3 DNA reads TGTGCTCTTGGGGTCCGAAACCTCCTACCCCTACTGGGGGAAGTAACGTACACCGATAAACTCATCTTT.

The rearrangement uses TRDV2 and TRDJ1; D is unclear. The ends were cut back, 6 bases at V and 0 bases at J, with 19 bases in the middle. The CDR3 sequence is 16 residues long. The germline V gene encodes CDR1 GEAIGNYY and CDR2 EKD. CDR3 loop: CACTQVVGPHTDKLIF. CDR3 bases: TGTGCCTGTACACAGGTGGTGGGACCGCACACCGATAAACTCATCTTT.

V is TRDV1 and J is TRDJ1; D perhaps matches TRDD3 (5 bases). V was shortened by 0 bases and J by 3 bases, with 20 bases between the two germline ends. The CDR3 extends over 18 amino acids. The germline V gene encodes CDR1 TSWWSYY and CDR2 QGS. The CDR3 region is CALGELSPFILGPDKLIF. CDR3 nucleotide sequence: TGTGCTCTTGGGGAACTTTCACCTTTCATCCTGGGACCCGATAAACTCATCTTT.

The chain combines TRDV1 with TRDJ1; 11 bases map to TRDD3. Trimming cost V 4 bases and J 2 bases; bases outside gene matches: 27. Germline V gives CDR1 TSWWSYY, CDR2 QGS. The length of the CDR3 is 23 residues. CDR3 amino acids: CALGGSEFLPGGWGIRWTDKLIF. The CDR3 DNA is TGTGCTCTTGGGGGCTCTGAGTTCCTACCAGGTGGTTGGGGGATACGTTGGACCGATAAACTCATCTTT.

This clone has just one count. Since a much larger clone is just one base distant, this may be a read error. Other DNA sequences within the sample encode an identical CDR3. The chain employs TRDV2 and TRDJ1; tentative D call: TRDD3 (6 bases). This CDR3 has 16 residues. Per the germline V gene, CDR1 is GEAIGNYY and CDR2 is EKD. With 5 bases removed from V and 2 bases from J, the gap between germline ends came to 20 bases. The chain's CDR3 is CACVPRKGIATDKLIF. The DNA for the CDR3 is TGTGCCTGTGTTCCCCGAAAAGGGATAGCGACCGATAAACTCATCTTT.

This clone was counted only a few times. The rearrangement links TRDV1 to TRDJ1; tentatively, D is TRDD3 (6 bases). V dropped 0 bases and J dropped 0 bases, with 11 bases sitting between them. Germline V gives CDR1 TSWWSYY, CDR2 QGS. The CDR3 runs to 16 residues. CDR3 sequence: CALGELLGVHTDKLIF. As DNA, the CDR3 is TGTGCTCTTGGGGAACTGTTGGGGGTCCACACCGATAAACTCATCTTT.

This clone was seen more than once but under ten times. The V call is TRDV1, the J call TRDJ1; 7 bases line up with TRDD3. Looked up from germline, CDR1 is TSWWSYY and CDR2 is QGS. The CDR3 is 18 residues long. Trimming cost V 1 base and J 4 bases; bases outside gene matches: 15. CDR3 protein: CALGEPNSRAWGYDKLIF. Here the CDR3 DNA reads TGTGCTCTTGGGGAACCTAATTCACGGGCCTGGGGATACGATAAACTCATCTTT.

A remark on this clone: At one boundary the junction diverges from the germline segment, which might be a read error. The chain carries TRDV2 and TRDJ1; 8 bases map to TRDD3. Germline V CDR1 and CDR2: GEAIGNYY, EKD. CDR3 length: 17 amino acids. The CDR3 protein is CACGTHTGGPDTDKLIF. The CDR3 DNA follows: TGTGCCTGTGGCACCCATACTGGGGGTCCTGACACCGATAAACTCATCTTT.

This clone was seen a few times. The rearrangement joins TRDV1 to TRDJ1; 12 bases are shared with TRDD3. Germline V lookup: CDR1 TSWWSYY, CDR2 QGS. The CDR3 is 19 residues long. The V and J ends lost 1 base and 1 base, in that order; junction bases with no gene match: 10. The CDR3 region has the DNA TGTGCTCTTGGGGAACATCCCCCTGGGGGATACGATTCCACCGATAAACTCATCTTT. Translating it yields CALGEHPPGGYDSTDKLIF.

This clone was seen a handful of times. The chain joins TRDV1 to TRDJ1; TRDD3 agrees at 10 bases. The V segment lost 1 base and the J segment 0 bases; nucleotides outside the gene matches: 17. Germline V gene sequence: CDR1 TSWWSYY, CDR2 QGS. The CDR3 spans 21 residues. The CDR3 loop is CALGEPSYRLGDRRYTDKLIF. CDR3 DNA sequence: TGTGCTCTTGGGGAACCTTCCTACCGTCTGGGGGATAGAAGGTACACCGATAAACTCATCTTT.

V and J are TRDV1 and TRDJ1, with 8 bases fitting TRDD3. The germline gives CDR1 TSWWSYY, CDR2 QGS. The CDR3 extends over 21 amino acids. J was trimmed by 1 base and V by 4 bases; bases with no gene match: 23. CDR3 sequence: CALGVRASLIVLGVGTDKLIF. The CDR3 nucleotides read TGTGCTCTTGGGGTCAGGGCTTCCCTAATTGTACTGGGGGTCGGCACCGATAAACTCATCTTT.

This clone was detected a few times. J is TRDJ1 and V is TRDV1; TRDD2 matches at 8 bases. There are 25 residues in the CDR3. Germline V CDR1 and CDR2: TSWWSYY, QGS. Trimming took 3 bases from V and 7 from J; bases not matched to a gene: 40. The CDR3, as DNA: TGTGCTCTTGGGGACGGCGCCGAGATTACGGGCCTTCCTATCCCGTTTGATTGGCCTAGAGGTAAACTCATCTTT. This encodes CALGDGAEITGLPIPFDWPRGKLIF.

This rearrangement joins TRDV1 to TRDJ1, with D tentatively TRDD3 (6 bases). The V end lost 3 bases, the J end lost 1 base, and 21 bases lay between the germline ends. The CDR3 has 18 residues. Germline V gene data show CDR1 as TSWWSYY and CDR2 as QGS. This CDR3 reads CALGDPLEPGDSTDKLIF. The CDR3 DNA is TGTGCTCTTGGGGACCCTCTAGAGCCTGGGGATTCCACCGATAAACTCATCTTT.

A few counts support this clone. V and J are TRDV1 and TRDJ1, with 11 bases lining up with TRDD3. Germline V gene data show CDR1 as TSWWSYY and CDR2 as QGS. CDR3 size: 23 residues. Trimming removed 4 bases from V and 0 bases from J; junction bases left unmatched: 25. The CDR3 nucleotides read TGTGCTCTTGGGGTTTGTGGTTTAGCTTATTCCTCCTGGGGGATACTGTACACCGATAAACTCATCTTT. Translation gives CALGVCGLAYSSWGILYTDKLIF.

The chain joins TRDV1 to TRDJ1, with TRDD3 identical over 7 bases. With V trimmed by 2 bases and J by 1 base, 10 bases remained unmatched. CDR3 length: 17 amino acids. Germline V lookup: CDR1 TSWWSYY, CDR2 QGS. This chain's CDR3 is CALGEVPGGWCTDKLIF. The CDR3, as DNA: TGTGCTCTTGGGGAAGTACCCGGGGGATGGTGCACCGATAAACTCATCTTT.

This clone was counted a few times. V and J are TRDV1 and TRDJ1, with unresolved D. Germline V lookup: CDR1 TSWWSYY, CDR2 QGS. The CDR3 covers 20 residues. The germline V and J ends were trimmed by 0 bases and 0 bases, with 23 bases remaining between them. The CDR3 reads CALGELKSPGRASYTDKLIF. CDR3 DNA sequence: TGTGCTCTTGGGGAACTCAAGTCACCGGGCCGGGCGAGTTACACCGATAAACTCATCTTT.

Concerning this clone: Germline and junction disagree at one end, which may indicate a read error. V and J are TRDV1 and TRDJ1, with a weak D call TRDD3 (6 bases). Germline assignment: CDR1 TSWWSYY and CDR2 QGS. The CDR3 runs to 17 residues. The CDR3 here is CALGDPTFLQGGSLLTF. DNA of the CDR3: TGTGCTCTTGGGGATCCCACTTTTCTACAGGGGGGAAGCCTACTCACCTTT.

The J gene is TRDJ1, the V gene TRDV1; weak D call: TRDD2 (5 bases). V was trimmed by 3 bases and J by 8 bases, leaving 16 bases between them. The CDR3 is 14 amino acids. Germline assignment: CDR1 TSWWSYY and CDR2 QGS. The CDR3 DNA is TGTGCTCTTGGGGACTTTCTGCTCCTTCAAAAACTCATCTTT. Its translation: CALGDFLLLQKLIF.

This clone has a handful of counts. The chain has TRDV1 and TRDJ1; 8 bases map to TRDD3. Per the germline V gene, CDR1 is TSWWSYY and CDR2 is QGS. This CDR3 is built from 21 residues. V lost 4 bases, J lost 0 bases, and 22 bases stayed unmatched. CDR3 protein: CALGGHILQPNLLGDTDKLIF. The CDR3 DNA follows: TGTGCTCTTGGGGGTCACATCCTGCAACCGAATTTACTGGGGGACACCGATAAACTCATCTTT.

Only a few counts were recorded for this clone. The chain has TRDV1 and TRDJ1, with D possibly TRDD2 on 5 matching bases. This CDR3 region has 19 residues. The germline V gene has CDR1 TSWWSYY and CDR2 QGS. Between the trimmed V and J ends, which lost 1 base and 1 base, there was a span of 22 bases. CDR3 sequence reads: CALGERVPRGTLGTDKLIF. CDR3 coding DNA: TGTGCTCTTGGGGAACGTGTTCCTCGGGGTACTTTGGGCACCGATAAACTCATCTTT.

This clone was found a few times. V and J are TRDV2 and TRDJ1, with 9 bases aligning to TRDD3. The CDR3 is 17 residues long. Germline trimming cut 0 bases from V and 14 bases from J; bases unmatched to any gene: 21. CDR1 and CDR2 (germline): GEAIGNYY, EKD. The CDR3 DNA follows: TGTGCCTGTGACACCTCTACGTCTACTGGGGGACCAAGCGTGTTTATCTTT. It specifies CACDTSTSTGGPSVFIF.